These 10 T cell receptor beta chains were all obtained from the same sample, sequenced in a study of blood T cell repertoires in COVID-19. Some clones are missing from TCRdb's copy, which holds only in-frame ones; the method was immunoSEQ multiplex PCR. This table holds about 320,000 clones, around nine tenths found once. Input material: PBMCs or T cells enriched from blood (not recorded which). The receptor source for this set is a man aged 60 to 75 who had recovered from COVID-19.

The chain employs TRBV7-2 and TRBJ2-3; D unclear. Germline V CDR1 and CDR2: SGHTA, FQGNSA. With 1 base removed from V and 1 base from J, the gap between germline ends came to 9 bases. The CDR3 is 15 amino acids. In nucleotides, the CDR3 is TGTGCCAGCAGCTTAGTAGCAGTAGGCACAGATACGCAGTATTTT. Its translation: CASSLVAVGTDTQYF.

This chain links TRBV7-8 with TRBJ1-2; D possibly corresponds to TRBD1 (5 bases). V dropped 5 bases and J dropped 2 bases, with 12 bases sitting between them. The germline V gene encodes CDR1 SGHVS and CDR2 FQNEAQ. This CDR3 comprises 14 residues. As DNA, the CDR3 is TGTGCCAGCAGCGAAGGGCCAGGGAACTATGGCTACACCTTC. Protein: CASSEGPGNYGYTF.

J is TRBJ2-7 and V is TRBV5-1; a weak D match, TRBD1 (5 bases). V shed 0 bases and J shed 6 bases, with 16 bases lying between them. The CDR3 has 15 residues. CDR1 and CDR2 from the germline V gene are SGHRS and YFSETQ. The CDR3 here is CASSLVQALTGEQYF. The CDR3 coding sequence is TGCGCCAGCAGCTTGGTACAGGCCCTAACTGGCGAGCAGTACTTC.

This chain uses TRBV7-6 with TRBJ2-1; 14 nucleotides agree with TRBD2. V lost 3 bases to trimming and J lost 7 bases; unmatched junction nucleotides: 5. The germline gives CDR1 SGHVS, CDR2 FNYEAQ. CDR3 length: 16 amino acids. The CDR3 DNA reads TGTGCCAGCAGCTTGACTAGCGGGAGGGGGGGAAATGAGCAGTTCTTC. It encodes CASSLTSGRGGNEQFF.

This chain joins TRBV29-1 and TRBJ1-1, with TRBD1 matching over 7 bases. The CDR3 covers 12 residues. CDR1 is SQVTM, CDR2 ANQGSEA, per germline. This CDR3 is CSHQGVGTEAFF. CDR3 DNA: TGCAGTCACCAGGGGGTTGGGACTGAAGCTTTCTTT.

The chain is built from TRBV7-2 and TRBJ1-5; D possibly corresponds to TRBD1 (6 bases). Germline CDR1 is SGHTA and CDR2 is FQGNSA. The CDR3 runs 19 residues. Trimming removed 4 bases at V and 4 bases at J, with 26 bases between. CDR3 in DNA: TGTGCCAGCAGCTCCCAAATAAGAGGGGGTGGTATAGGGAATCAGCCCCAGCATTTT. This gives the protein CASSSQIRGGGIGNQPQHF. Combining the CDR3 with reference TRBV7-2 and TRBJ1-5 gives the whole variable domain GAGVSQSPSNKVTEKGKDVELRCDPISGHTALYWYRQSLGQGLEFLIYFQGNSAPDKSGLPSDRFSAERTGGSVSTLTIQRTQQEDSAVYLCASSSQIRGGGIGNQPQHFGDGTRLSIL.

This sequence joins TRBV3-1 (or the pseudogene TRBV3-2) and TRBJ2-2; D is unclear. V was pared by 0 bases and J by 0 bases, with 11 bases between. Looked up from germline, CDR1 is LGHDT and CDR2 is YNNKEL (reference sequence). This CDR3 is 17 amino acids long. The CDR3 region is CASSQDLYRPNTGELFF. Here the CDR3 DNA reads TGTGCCAGCAGCCAAGATTTGTACAGACCGAACACCGGGGAGCTGTTTTTT.

The gene calls are TRBV9 and TRBJ2-3, with a weak D call TRBD2 (6 bases). The CDR3 is 19 residues long. V shed 0 bases and J shed 2 bases, with 22 bases lying between them. Germline values: CDR1 SGDLS, CDR2 YYNGEE. The CDR3 loop reads CASSVGAGTLSQITDTQYF. The CDR3 DNA reads as TGTGCCAGCAGCGTAGGGGCCGGGACTTTGTCCCAGATCACAGATACGCAGTATTTT.

The chain uses TRBV28 and TRBJ1-1; D gene ambiguous. The CDR3 is 13 amino acids. Trimming took off 7 bases at V and 0 bases at J, with 9 bases between the two ends. Germline V gene sequence: CDR1 MDHEN, CDR2 SYDVKM. This CDR3 reads CASTTSMNTEAFF. For the CDR3, the DNA is TGTGCCAGCACCACTTCCATGAACACTGAAGCTTTCTTT.

The rearrangement uses TRBV28 and TRBJ2-4; perhaps TRBD1 as D (6 bases). Germline CDR1 is MDHEN and CDR2 is SYDVKM. The CDR3 length is 12 residues. V was pared by 10 bases and J by 6 bases, with 13 bases between. CDR3 region: CATQGLGNIQYF. In nucleotides, the CDR3 is TGTGCCACCCAGGGGCTGGGAAACATTCAGTACTTC.